These T cell receptor beta chains were read from a single sample in a study of shared clonotypes between healthy human individuals. Profiling relied on immunoSEQ multiplex PCR, and the TCRdb table lists in-frame clones only, not all of them. Here the sample spans millions of clones, about 92% being singletons. Material for sequencing was naive CD8+ T cells from PBMCs. The receptors stem from a man aged 18 to 30 in good health. Some clones in this sample may be carry-over from other donors' samples. The CDR3 runs from the conserved cysteine through the conserved F or W. Fields, in order: D gene, clone size, V gene, J gene, CDR3 protein, CDR3 DNA. D genes are given only for firm matches. Expanded clones get a size class; other rows say once, few or many, or leave the size out.

.	.	TRBV28	TRBJ2-1	CASRTSDSYNEQFF	TGTGCCAGCAGGACTAGTGACTCCTACAATGAGCAGTTCTTC
TRBD2	once	TRBV7-3	TRBJ2-7	CASSQGLAGDYEQYF	TGTGCCAGCAGCCAAGGACTAGCGGGAGACTACGAGCAGTACTTC
.	.	TRBV7-3	TRBJ2-3	CASSFEAEGLLSTQYF	TGTGCCAGCAGCTTTGAGGCGGAGGGCCTTTTGAGTACGCAGTATTTT
TRBD1	.	TRBV10-3	TRBJ1-4	CAISDVKMGQMEEKLFF	TGTGCCATCAGTGATGTGAAAATGGGACAGATGGAGGAAAAACTGTTTTTT
TRBD1	.	TRBV10-3	TRBJ1-2	CAISSWTGGVTNYGYTF	TGTGCCATCAGTTCATGGACAGGGGGCGTTACTAACTATGGCTACACCTTC
.	.	TRBV4-2	TRBJ2-7	CASSPTGPVTGQYF	TGTGCCAGCAGCCCGACCGGGCCGGTGACGGGGCAGTACTTC
TRBD1	.	TRBV7-9	TRBJ1-1	CASSSSDRVDTEAFF	TGTGCCAGCAGCTCCTCGGACAGGGTTGACACTGAAGCTTTCTTT
TRBD2	.	TRBV7-6	TRBJ2-7	CASSQTGTSVYEQYF	TGTGCCAGCAGCCAGACCGGGACTAGCGTGTACGAGCAGTACTTC
.	.	TRBV27	TRBJ2-3	CASSSHPDTQYF	TGTGCCAGCAGTTCACATCCGGATACGCAGTATTTT
.	.	TRBV29-1	TRBJ1-2	CSVEPIGGAGFNYGYTF	TGCAGCGTTGAACCAATCGGGGGGGCGGGTTTTAACTATGGCTACACCTTC
.	.	TRBV5-1	TRBJ1-2	CASSTTTGLAYGYTF	TGCGCCAGCAGCACTACTACAGGGCTGGCCTATGGCTACACCTTC
TRBD1	.	TRBV27	TRBJ2-7	CASSHGQGYEQYF	TGTGCCAGCAGCCATGGACAGGGCTACGAGCAGTACTTC
.	once	TRBV9	TRBJ1-3	CASSVAGAGNTIYF	TGTGCCAGCAGCGTAGCTGGGGCAGGAAACACCATATATTTT
TRBD2	.	TRBV7-9	TRBJ2-3	CASSQGLAGGTDTQYF	TGTGCCAGCAGCCAGGGACTAGCGGGAGGCACAGATACGCAGTATTTT
.	.	TRBV19	TRBJ2-2	CASSPSDPARPTSNTGELFF	TGTGCCAGTAGTCCTTCGGACCCGGCAAGACCAACATCGAACACCGGGGAGCTGTTTTTT
.	few	TRBV7-6	TRBJ1-5	CASSPNAGRNQPQHF	TGTGCCAGCAGCCCAAACGCTGGGCGGAATCAGCCCCAGCATTTT
TRBD2	.	TRBV27	TRBJ2-5	CASSRTSGTQETQYF	TGTGCCAGCAGTCGGACTAGCGGGACCCAAGAGACCCAGTACTTC
.	.	TRBV27	TRBJ2-7	CASSLSQGYEQYF	TGTGCCAGCAGTTTATCCCAGGGCTACGAGCAGTACTTC
.	.	TRBV7-9	TRBJ1-4	CASSLGGEKLFF	TGTGCCAGCAGCTTAGGAGGTGAAAAACTGTTTTTT
.	.	TRBV6-1	TRBJ1-1	CASRQGTEAFF	TGTGCCAGCAGACAGGGAACTGAAGCTTTCTTT
TRBD2	.	TRBV7-9	TRBJ2-1	CASSPPGLAGSNEQFF	TGTGCCAGCAGCCCACCCGGACTAGCGGGAAGCAATGAGCAGTTCTTC
TRBD1	.	TRBV7-2	TRBJ2-3	CASSPWTGLRRSSTDTQYF	TGTGCCAGCAGCCCATGGACAGGGCTTAGACGATCCTCCACAGATACGCAGTATTTT
.	once	TRBV11-2	TRBJ2-7	CASSLGLGLQSYEQYF	TGTGCCAGCAGCTTAGGTCTCGGGCTCCAATCCTACGAGCAGTACTTC
TRBD2	.	TRBV2	TRBJ2-3	CASSEATSRATDTQYF	TGTGCCAGCAGTGAAGCGACTAGCCGAGCCACAGATACGCAGTATTTT
.	.	TRBV5-4	TRBJ1-2	CASRLGPYYGYTF	TGTGCCAGCAGACTGGGCCCTTATTACGGCTACACCTTC
.	.	TRBV7-9	TRBJ2-7	CASSGGGAEQYF	TGTGCCAGCAGCGGCGGAGGGGCAGAGCAGTACTTC
TRBD1	.	TRBV7-6	TRBJ2-1	CASSPGTGFYNEQFF	TGTGCCAGCAGTCCTGGGACAGGGTTTTACAATGAGCAGTTCTTC
.	.	TRBV27	TRBJ2-1	CASSSPGRGGYNEQFF	TGTGCCAGCAGTTCCCCGGGCAGGGGGGGGTACAATGAGCAGTTCTTC
TRBD1	once	TRBV19	TRBJ2-7	CASSSQGAGEQYF	TGTGCCAGTAGTTCTCAGGGGGCCGGCGAGCAGTACTTC
.	.	TRBV6-5	TRBJ2-2	CASIRGDTGELFF	TGTGCCAGCATCAGGGGCGACACCGGGGAGCTGTTTTTT
TRBD1	.	TRBV4-1	TRBJ1-4	CASRRGQGADEKLFF	TGCGCCAGCAGGCGCGGACAGGGGGCGGATGAAAAACTGTTTTTT
.	.	TRBV6-6	TRBJ1-1	CASSYPGRPRTEAFF	TGTGCCAGCAGTTACCCTGGGAGGCCCAGGACTGAAGCTTTCTTT
TRBD2	.	TRBV11-2	TRBJ2-2	CASSLGLAGVRPGELFF	TGTGCCAGCAGCTTGGGACTAGCGGGAGTCCGGCCCGGGGAGCTGTTTTTT
TRBD1	.	TRBV7-3	TRBJ1-2	CASTLMGQAVYGYTF	TGTGCCAGCACCCTCATGGGACAGGCTGTCTATGGCTACACCTTC
TRBD1	.	TRBV19	TRBJ1-5	CASSDRDGQPQHF	TGTGCCAGTAGCGACAGGGACGGTCAGCCCCAGCATTTT
.	few	TRBV27	TRBJ2-7	CASSDHYEQYF	TGTGCCAGCAGTGACCACTACGAGCAGTACTTC